One sample yielded the 10 T cell receptor beta chains listed below, sequenced in a study of blood T cell repertoires in COVID-19. Sequenced by immunoSEQ multiplex PCR; TCRdb stores in-frame clones only, minus some. The table lists approximately 230,000 clones, approximately 84% of them singletons, with approximately 16% in the top ten. Source material: PBMCs or T cells enriched from blood (not recorded which). The source of these receptors is a man between 40 and 49 years old who had recovered from COVID-19.

This clone showed up just once. The chain is built from TRBV6-5 and TRBJ1-6; no clear D gene. Germline V gene data show CDR1 as MNHEY and CDR2 as SVGAGI. The CDR3 totals 16 residues. Trimming cost V 0 bases and J 7 bases, with 13 bases left between them. The CDR3 DNA reads as TGTGCCAGCAGTTACTCGATCTCCGGGTTCAATTCACCCCTCCACTTT. This encodes CASSYSISGFNSPLHF.

The gene calls are TRBV7-2 and TRBJ2-3; 8 bases align to TRBD2. From germline, CDR1 is SGHTA and CDR2 FQGNSA. Trimming took 5 bases from V and 6 from J; bases not matched to a gene: 10. The CDR3 contains 15 residues. The CDR3 sequence is CASSLQSGGWDTQYF. The CDR3 region has the DNA TGTGCCAGCAGCCTCCAGAGCGGGGGCTGGGATACGCAGTATTTT.

The V and J genes are TRBV7-2 and TRBJ2-3; 9 bases agree with TRBD2. This CDR3 contains 15 residues. Trimming took 1 base from V and 6 from J; bases not matched to a gene: 5. The germline V gene has CDR1 SGHTA and CDR2 FQGNSA. In nucleotides, the CDR3 is TGTGCCAGCAGCTTAGTAGCGGGGGCCGACGATACGCAGTATTTT. It specifies CASSLVAGADDTQYF.

V and J are TRBV13 and TRBJ2-1; 7 nucleotides agree with TRBD1. This CDR3 contains 14 residues. The germline CDR1 and CDR2 sequences are PRHDT and FYEKMQ (reference sequence). Trimming removed 5 bases from V and 8 bases from J; junction bases left unmatched: 9. CDR3 in DNA: TGTGCCAGCAGCCTCAGGGGGTTAGTCGATGAGCAGTTCTTC. The encoded protein is CASSLRGLVDEQFF. Together with reference TRBV13 and TRBJ2-1, the CDR3 gives the full variable domain: AAGVIQSPRHLIKEKRETATLKCYPIPRHDTVYWYQQGPGQDPQFLISFYEKMQSDKGSIPDRFSAQQFSDYHSELNMSSLELGDSALYFCASSLRGLVDEQFFGPGTRLTVL.

This clone was observed once. The chain has TRBV7-2 and TRBJ2-1, with TRBD1 matching 7 bases. CDR1 is SGHTA, CDR2 FQGNSA, per germline. There are 16 residues in the CDR3. V trimming: 1 base; J trimming: 7 bases; junction bases outside the gene matches: 10. CDR3 coding DNA: TGTGCCAGCAGCTTAGAGGAGACAGGGTGGACGAATGAGCAGTTCTTC. Translating it yields CASSLEETGWTNEQFF.

The CDR3 nucleotides read TGTGCCAGCAGGGGAGGAAAAGGAACCTCGGGAGAAGCTTTCTTT. This translates into CASRGGKGTSGEAFF. The gene calls are TRBV21-1 and TRBJ1-1. TRBV21-1 is tagged as a pseudogene. The CDR3 is 15 residues long.

The chain has TRBV9 and TRBJ1-5, with TRBD1 matching over 9 bases. Germline CDR1 is SGDLS and CDR2 is YYNGEE. The CDR3 has 15 residues. V trimming: 3 bases; J trimming: 7 bases; junction bases outside the gene matches: 8. The CDR3 loop is CASSAAGTGRQPQHF. The CDR3 DNA follows: TGTGCCAGCAGCGCAGCGGGGACAGGGCGACAGCCCCAGCATTTT.

V usage is TRBV7-8 and J usage is TRBJ1-1; perhaps TRBD1 as D (5 bases). The length of the CDR3 is 16 residues. Trimming removed 0 bases from V and 4 bases from J, with 15 bases in between. Looked up from germline, CDR1 is SGHVS and CDR2 is FQNEAQ. The CDR3 here is CASSLAVGGSGTEAFF. The CDR3 nucleotides read TGTGCCAGCAGCTTAGCCGTGGGGGGTTCAGGCACTGAAGCTTTCTTT.

The chain links TRBV30 to TRBJ1-4, with no clear D. The germline V gene has CDR1 GTSNPN and CDR2 SVGIG (reference sequence). The CDR3 spans 14 residues. The germline V and J ends were trimmed by 8 bases and 0 bases, with 13 bases remaining between them. The CDR3 nucleotides read TGTGCCATAATGGGCAGAGCAACTAATGAAAAACTGTTTTTT. Protein: CAIMGRATNEKLFF.

This chain joins TRBV11-2 and TRBJ2-1; D is undetermined. V was clipped by 1 base and J by 0 bases, with 7 bases between them. Germline assignment: CDR1 SGHAT and CDR2 FQNNGV. The CDR3 is 15 amino acids. This chain's CDR3 is CASSLVAYSYNEQFF. The CDR3 DNA sequence: TGTGCCAGCAGCTTAGTAGCCTACTCCTACAATGAGCAGTTCTTC.